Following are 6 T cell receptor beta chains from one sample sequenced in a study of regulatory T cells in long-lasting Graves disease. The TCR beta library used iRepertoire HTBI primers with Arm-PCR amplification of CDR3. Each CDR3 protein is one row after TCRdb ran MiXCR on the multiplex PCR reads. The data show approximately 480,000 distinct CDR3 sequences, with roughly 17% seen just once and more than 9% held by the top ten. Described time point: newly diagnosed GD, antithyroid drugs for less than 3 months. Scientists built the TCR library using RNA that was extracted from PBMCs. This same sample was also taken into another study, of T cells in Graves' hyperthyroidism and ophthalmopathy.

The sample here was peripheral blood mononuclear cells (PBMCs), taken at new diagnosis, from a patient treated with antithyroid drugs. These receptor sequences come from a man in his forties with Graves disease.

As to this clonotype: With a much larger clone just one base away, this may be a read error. CDR3 DNA: TGTACCAGCAGTTTAGCGCAGGGTAGGGAAGAGACCCAGTACTTC. This sequence encodes CTSSLAQGREETQYF. The chain joins TRBV12-3 or TRBV12-4 to TRBJ2-5; D may match TRBD1 or TRBD2 (5 bases each). The CDR3 runs 15 residues.

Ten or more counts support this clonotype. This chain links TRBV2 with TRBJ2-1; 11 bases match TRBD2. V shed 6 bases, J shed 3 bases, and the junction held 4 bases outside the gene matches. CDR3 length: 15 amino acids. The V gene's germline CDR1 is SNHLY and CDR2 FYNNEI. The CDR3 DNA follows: TGTGCCAGCAGACGTACTAGCGGGAGCTACAATGAGCAGTTCTTC. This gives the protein CASRRTSGSYNEQFF.

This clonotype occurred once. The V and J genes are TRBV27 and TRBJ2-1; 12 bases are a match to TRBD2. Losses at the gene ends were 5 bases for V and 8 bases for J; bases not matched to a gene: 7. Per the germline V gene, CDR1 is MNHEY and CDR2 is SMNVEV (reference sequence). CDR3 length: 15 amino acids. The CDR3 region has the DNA TGTGCCAGCAGTACAGGACTAGCGGGAATTGATGAGCAGTTCTTC. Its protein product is CASSTGLAGIDEQFF.

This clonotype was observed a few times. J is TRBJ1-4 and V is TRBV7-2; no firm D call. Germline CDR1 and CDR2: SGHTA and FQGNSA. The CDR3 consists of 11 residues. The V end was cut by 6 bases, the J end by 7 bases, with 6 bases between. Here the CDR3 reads CASSSGEKLFF. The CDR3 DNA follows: TGTGCCAGCAGTTCGGGTGAAAAACTGTTTTTT.

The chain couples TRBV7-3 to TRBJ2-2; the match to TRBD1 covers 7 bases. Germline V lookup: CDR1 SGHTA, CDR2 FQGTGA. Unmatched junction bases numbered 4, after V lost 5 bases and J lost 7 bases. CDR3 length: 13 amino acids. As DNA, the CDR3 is TGTGCCAGCAGCGTCACAGGGGTCGGGGAGCTGTTTTTT. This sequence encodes CASSVTGVGELFF.

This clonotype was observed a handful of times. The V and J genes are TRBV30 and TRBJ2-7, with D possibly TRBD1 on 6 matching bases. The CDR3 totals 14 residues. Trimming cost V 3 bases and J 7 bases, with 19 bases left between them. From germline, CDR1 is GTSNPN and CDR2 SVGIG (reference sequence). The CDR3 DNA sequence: TGTGCCTGGAGCTCTATATCCCCAAGGGGGGAGCAGTACTTC. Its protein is CAWSSISPRGEQYF.